The TCR beta chain described here comes from a study of cytomegalovirus exposure and HLA in healthy donors. As regards this clone: The target antigen is unknown.

Trimming cost V 5 bases and J 4 bases; bases outside gene matches: 2. CDR3 size: 12 residues. In germline, CDR1 is SQVTM, CDR2 ANQGSEA. 60 Vbeta and 13 Jbeta primers were used in PCR. TCRdb keeps only in-frame clones here, not all; method: immunoSEQ multiplex PCR. The data show about 130,000 clones, and the top ten clones hold roughly 1.7%. General observations from the study: An analysis was carried out at a later point. It showed that HLA-associated TCR beta chains were more clonally expanded than equally common non-associated chains.

This receptor was identified in a woman in her forties in good health and CMV-seropositive. The sequenced material came from PBMCs. This chain uses TRBV29-1 with TRBJ1-2; 9 nucleotides match TRBD1. Here the CDR3 reads CSVTDRGYGYTF. CDR3 DNA: TGCAGCGTTACGGACAGGGGCTATGGCTACACCTTC.